Listed below are T cell receptor beta chains from one sample, sequenced in a study of shared clonotypes between healthy human individuals. Profiled with immunoSEQ multiplex PCR; TCRdb holds only in-frame clones, not every one. There are hundreds of thousands of clones in the sample; around 92% occur only once, and 20% to 25% lies in the top ten. The sequencing sample was made of naive CD8+ T cells sorted from blood. The receptors shown here come from a man aged 25-45 years in good health. Each CDR3 is given with its conserved first and last residue. A D gene is named only where the DNA matches it firmly. Size values are once, few and many counts, or a class for expanded clones, and some rows have none.

CDR3 length: 14
D gene: .
clone size: .
J gene: TRBJ2-5
V gene: TRBV7-9
CDR3 protein: CASRGPGYQETQYF
CDR3 DNA: TGTGCCAGCAGGGGCCCGGGGTACCAAGAGACCCAGTACTTC

CDR3 length: 11
D gene: .
clone size: .
J gene: TRBJ1-5
V gene: TRBV11-3
CDR3 protein: CASSLGREQHF
CDR3 DNA: TGTGCCAGCAGCCTTGGAAGGGAACAGCATTTT

CDR3 length: 13
D gene: .
clone size: .
J gene: TRBJ2-7
V gene: TRBV7-2
CDR3 protein: CASGQGSSYEQYF
CDR3 DNA: TGTGCCAGCGGCCAGGGCAGCTCCTACGAGCAGTACTTC

CDR3 length: 14
D gene: TRBD1
clone size: .
J gene: TRBJ2-7
V gene: TRBV7-3
CDR3 protein: CASSPSGQTYEQYF
CDR3 DNA: TGTGCCAGCAGCCCATCGGGACAGACCTACGAGCAGTACTTC

CDR3 length: 16
D gene: .
clone size: .
J gene: TRBJ2-1
V gene: TRBV4-3
CDR3 protein: CASSQAGGSSYNEQFF
CDR3 DNA: TGCGCCAGCAGCCAAGCTGGAGGTAGCTCCTACAATGAGCAGTTCTTC

CDR3 length: 13
D gene: .
clone size: .
J gene: TRBJ2-7
V gene: TRBV4-2
CDR3 protein: CASSQDLGNEQYF
CDR3 DNA: TGTGCCAGCAGCCAAGATTTGGGCAACGAGCAGTACTTC

CDR3 length: 13
D gene: .
clone size: .
J gene: TRBJ2-1
V gene: TRBV5-5
CDR3 protein: CASSSRLGSEQFF
CDR3 DNA: TGCGCCAGCAGCTCCAGGTTGGGGAGTGAGCAGTTCTTC

CDR3 length: 13
D gene: .
clone size: .
J gene: TRBJ2-6
V gene: TRBV27
CDR3 protein: CASSLGGANVLTF
CDR3 DNA: TGTGCCAGCAGTTTAGGTGGGGCCAACGTCCTGACTTTC

CDR3 length: 12
D gene: .
clone size: once
J gene: TRBJ2-2
V gene: TRBV9
CDR3 protein: CASSLVGRELFF
CDR3 DNA: TGTGCCAGCAGCCTAGTAGGGAGGGAGCTGTTTTTT

CDR3 length: 13
D gene: TRBD2
clone size: .
J gene: TRBJ2-5
V gene: TRBV6-5
CDR3 protein: CASSPSGGETQYF
CDR3 DNA: TGTGCCAGCAGTCCTAGCGGGGGAGAGACCCAGTACTTC

CDR3 length: 16
D gene: TRBD2
clone size: .
J gene: TRBJ2-1
V gene: TRBV9
CDR3 protein: CASSVGGLAGPNEQFF
CDR3 DNA: TGTGCCAGCAGCGTAGGAGGCCTAGCGGGACCCAATGAGCAGTTCTTC

CDR3 length: 15
D gene: .
clone size: .
J gene: TRBJ2-3
V gene: TRBV5-4
CDR3 protein: CASRPAGTSTDTQYF
CDR3 DNA: TGTGCCAGCAGACCAGCGGGCACTAGCACAGATACGCAGTATTTT

CDR3 length: 14
D gene: .
clone size: .
J gene: TRBJ2-5
V gene: TRBV7-9
CDR3 protein: CASSFDTQQETQYF
CDR3 DNA: TGTGCCAGCAGCTTCGATACGCAGCAAGAGACCCAGTACTTC

CDR3 length: 12
D gene: .
clone size: .
J gene: TRBJ2-1
V gene: TRBV7-9
CDR3 protein: CASSLNVYEQFF
CDR3 DNA: TGTGCCAGCAGCTTAAATGTGTATGAGCAGTTCTTC

CDR3 length: 16
D gene: TRBD2
clone size: .
J gene: TRBJ2-1
V gene: TRBV7-9
CDR3 protein: CASSFGSSGSYNEQFF
CDR3 DNA: TGTGCCAGCAGCTTTGGGAGTAGCGGGAGTTACAATGAGCAGTTCTTC

CDR3 length: 16
D gene: .
clone size: .
J gene: TRBJ1-1
V gene: TRBV6-5
CDR3 protein: CASSYMFGARHTEAFF
CDR3 DNA: TGTGCCAGCAGTTACATGTTTGGGGCCAGGCACACTGAAGCTTTCTTT

CDR3 length: 14
D gene: .
clone size: .
J gene: TRBJ1-1
V gene: TRBV6-5
CDR3 protein: CATLEFFTATEAFF
CDR3 DNA: TGTGCCACCCTTGAGTTTTTTACGGCCACTGAAGCTTTCTTT

CDR3 length: 15
D gene: TRBD2
clone size: .
J gene: TRBJ2-3
V gene: TRBV10-3
CDR3 protein: CAISWTSGSTDTQYF
CDR3 DNA: TGTGCCATCAGTTGGACTAGCGGTAGCACAGATACGCAGTATTTT

CDR3 length: 17
D gene: TRBD2
clone size: .
J gene: TRBJ2-2
V gene: TRBV9
CDR3 protein: CASSLGGLVFNTGELFF
CDR3 DNA: TGTGCCAGCAGCCTGGGGGGACTAGTCTTTAACACCGGGGAGCTGTTTTTT

CDR3 length: 13
D gene: TRBD1
clone size: .
J gene: TRBJ1-2
V gene: TRBV16
CDR3 protein: CASSRQGKDGYTF
CDR3 DNA: TGTGCCAGCAGTCGACAGGGAAAGGATGGCTACACCTTC